One T cell receptor beta chain is described in this entry. Its antigen is undetermined. This sample was included in a study of response to subunit inactivated influenza vaccine. MiXCR was run by TCRdb on the RT-PCR reads, yielding one entry per CDR3 protein. The sample yields more than 700,000 distinct CDR3 sequences, 20% to 25% seen once. Findings of the study overall: Authors suggested each seasonal flu vaccination may recruit only limited numbers of new T cells.

Trimming cost V 6 bases and J 4 bases; bases outside gene matches: 2. CDR3 length: 14 amino acids. In germline, CDR1 is ENHRY, CDR2 SYGVKD. This specimen was PBMCs from blood, taken 4 to 6 days after vaccination. The V call is TRBV10-3, the J call TRBJ2-1, with TRBD1 identical over 11 bases. The clonotype comes from a man aged 45-65 years who received an inactivated influenza vaccine. The CDR3 DNA is TGTGCCATCAGGGGACAGGGGGGGTACAATGAGCAGTTCTTC. This encodes CAIRGQGGYNEQFF.